This T cell receptor beta chain was recorded in a study of blood T cell repertoires in COVID-19. Study-wide context: T cells, B-cell-depleted T cells, or PBMCs provided the cDNA or gDNA that served as material.

Original processing notes: Reference gene primer amplification gave nucleated cell count estimates. Sequencing used immunoSEQ multiplex PCR; TCRdb keeps in-frame clones, though not all of them. That table furnishes V, J and clone size, whereas the DNA furnished D and trimming. Of 150,000 to 200,000 clones listed, 80% to 85% are singletons. The Seattle patients joined while their infection was active and were tracked longitudinally afterward. Per germline, CDR1 MNHEY and CDR2 SVGEGT. V lost 6 bases, J lost 7 bases, and 15 bases lay in between. The CDR3 contains 13 residues. Sample: peripheral blood. The rearrangement uses TRBV6-2 or TRBV6-3 and TRBJ2-5; D not resolved. The clonotype was recovered from a woman in her seventies with COVID-19, enrolled during active disease. CDR3 DNA sequence: TGTGCCAGCAGCCTAGAAGAGAGTGGGACCCAGTACTTC. Its translation: CASSLEESGTQYF.